Listed here are 27 T cell receptor beta chains from one sample, sequenced in a study of cytomegalovirus exposure and HLA in healthy donors. 13 Jbeta primers and 60 Vbeta primers were used for the PCR. The method was immunoSEQ multiplex PCR; TCRdb's version includes in-frame clones alone and lacks a portion of them. The sample has more than 90,000 clones, 82% seen once. Input material: PBMCs. The origin of the receptors is a man in his fifties in good health and CMV-seronegative.

The genes are TRBV7-2 and TRBJ2-7; D possibly corresponds to TRBD1 (5 bases). CDR3 length: 15 amino acids. CDR1 is SGHTA, CDR2 FQGNSA, per germline. Deletions cut 2 bases from V and 5 bases from J, with 16 bases between. The CDR3: CASSLRWQGVDEQYF. The CDR3 bases are TGTGCCAGCAGCTTACGGTGGCAGGGCGTCGACGAGCAGTACTTC.

The sample holds one count of this clone. This rearrangement joins TRBV7-6 to TRBJ2-2, with 10 bases matching TRBD2. Germline lookup yields CDR1 SGHVS and CDR2 FNYEAQ. The CDR3 is 15 residues long. The V segment lost 3 bases and the J segment 5 bases; nucleotides outside the gene matches: 3. The DNA of the CDR3 is TGTGCCAGCAGCTTTCTAGCGGGAGCAACCGGGGAGCTGTTTTTT. It yields the protein CASSFLAGATGELFF. Filled out from reference TRBV7-6 and TRBJ2-2, the complete variable domain reads GAGVSQSPRYKVTKRGQDVALRCDPISGHVSLYWYRQALGQGPEFLTYFNYEAQQDKSGLPNDRFSAERPEGSISTLTIQRTEQRDSAMYRCASSFLAGATGELFFGEGSRLTVL.

The chain carries TRBV30 and TRBJ1-1; D perhaps matches TRBD1 (5 bases). The length of the CDR3 is 13 residues. Trimming took 0 bases from V and 2 from J, leaving 7 bases between them. CDR1 is GTSNPN and CDR2 is SVGIG in the germline V gene (reference sequence). The CDR3 reads CAWSVTVNTEAFF. CDR3 nucleotide sequence: TGTGCCTGGAGTGTGACAGTAAACACTGAAGCTTTCTTT.

This rearrangement joins TRBV5-1 to TRBJ2-4; TRBD2 matches 7 bases. J lost 0 bases, V lost 4 bases, and 10 bases had no gene match. This CDR3 comprises 17 residues. CDR1 and CDR2 (germline): SGHRS, YFSETQ. In DNA, the CDR3 is TGCGCCAGCAGCCCAATCGGGGGAGGGATAGCCAAAAACATTCAGTACTTC. Amino acid sequence: CASSPIGGGIAKNIQYF.

This rearrangement joins TRBV7-6 to TRBJ2-5; 10 positions agree with TRBD2. This CDR3 comprises 18 residues. Germline trimming cut 0 bases from V and 0 bases from J; bases unmatched to any gene: 7. Germline CDR1 SGHVS, CDR2 FNYEAQ. CDR3 nucleotide sequence: TGTGCCAGCAGCTTAGCTGGACTAGCGGTTCGGTACCAAGAGACCCAGTACTTC. Amino acid sequence: CASSLAGLAVRYQETQYF.

This clone came up once. The rearrangement links TRBV19 to TRBJ1-4; possible D gene TRBD1, 5 bases. V was clipped by 1 base and J by 8 bases, with 23 bases between them. Germline values: CDR1 LNHDA, CDR2 SQIVND (reference sequence). The length of the CDR3 is 18 residues. The CDR3 DNA reads as TGTGCCAGTAGTATAGGTAAGGTTAAAGGGGAGGGGTACGAAAAACTGTTTTTT. This translates into CASSIGKVKGEGYEKLFF.

The rearrangement uses TRBV7-9 and TRBJ2-1, with 14 bases identical to TRBD2. Unmatched junction bases numbered 7, after V lost 5 bases and J lost 7 bases. Germline V gene lookup returns CDR1 SEHNR and CDR2 FQNEAQ (reference sequence). This CDR3 region has 16 residues. The CDR3 loop is CASSTTSGRANNEQFF. CDR3 nucleotide sequence: TGTGCCAGCAGCACGACTAGCGGGAGGGCCAATAATGAGCAGTTCTTC. The whole variable domain, filled in from reference TRBV7-9 and TRBJ2-1, reads DTGVSQNPRHKITKRGQNVTFRCDPISEHNRLYWYRQTLGQGPEFLTYFQNEAQLEKSRLLSDRFSAERPKGSFSTLEIQRTEQGDSAMYLCASSTTSGRANNEQFFGPGTRLTVL.

This rearrangement joins TRBV9 to TRBJ1-2; 8 nucleotides match TRBD1. Germline CDR1 SGDLS, CDR2 YYNGEE. The CDR3 has 14 residues. V was clipped by 0 bases and J by 7 bases; unmatched bases: 5. The CDR3 sequence: CASSVGQGALGYTF. The CDR3 region has the DNA TGTGCCAGCAGCGTAGGTCAGGGGGCGCTTGGCTACACCTTC.

The genes are TRBV6-1 and TRBJ1-4; 9 nucleotides match TRBD1. This CDR3 is 15 amino acids long. The V and J ends lost 0 bases and 7 bases, in that order; junction bases with no gene match: 3. Germline V gene lookup returns CDR1 MNHNS and CDR2 SASEGT. The CDR3 DNA reads as TGTGCCAGCAGTGAAGCACAGGGGGCGGTTGAAAAACTGTTTTTT. It codes for CASSEAQGAVEKLFF.

The chain has TRBV7-2 and TRBJ2-1, with D possibly being TRBD2 (5 bases). The CDR3 consists of 18 residues. Trimming stripped 1 base from V and 0 bases from J, with 16 bases between. Germline V lookup: CDR1 SGHTA, CDR2 FQGNSA. CDR3 bases: TGTGCCAGCAGCTTAGTGGTTATTCGGGGAAGCTCCTACAATGAGCAGTTCTTC. Translation: CASSLVVIRGSSYNEQFF.

The gene calls are TRBV28 and TRBJ1-1, with 10 bases aligning to TRBD1. The CDR3 is made up of 17 amino acids. The V gene end was trimmed by 7 bases and the J gene end by 0 bases; junction bases not matched to a gene: 11. Looked up from germline, CDR1 is MDHEN and CDR2 is SYDVKM. CDR3 in amino acids: CASIPTPGQGMNTEAFF. For the CDR3, the DNA is TGTGCCAGCATCCCAACCCCGGGACAGGGGATGAACACTGAAGCTTTCTTT.

This chain joins TRBV6-5 and TRBJ1-2, with 7 bases lining up with TRBD1. The CDR3 sequence is 14 residues long. The V gene end was trimmed by 5 bases and the J gene end by 6 bases; junction bases not matched to a gene: 9. Germline V gives CDR1 MNHEY, CDR2 SVGAGI. In nucleotides, the CDR3 is TGTGCCAGCAGTGCTAGCCGACAGGGAGATGGCTACACCTTC. Its translation: CASSASRQGDGYTF.

This clone was seen only a few times. The chain recombines TRBV14 with TRBJ1-1, with no clear D. Germline V CDR1 and CDR2: SGHDN, FVKESK. The CDR3 has 12 residues. Trimming pared 0 bases from V and 7 bases from J, leaving 6 bases between. The CDR3: CASSQDAFEAFF. Here the CDR3 DNA reads TGTGCCAGCAGCCAAGACGCGTTTGAAGCTTTCTTT.

The CDR3 reads CAWSPLRTSGVYYLLPYNEQFF. Written as DNA, the CDR3 is TGTGCCTGGAGCCCTCTTCGGACTAGCGGGGTCTATTACCTTCTACCCTACAATGAGCAGTTCTTC. The chain employs TRBV30 and TRBJ2-1; TRBD2 aligns across 12 bases. Germline CDR1 and CDR2: GTSNPN and SVGIG (reference sequence). V lost 3 bases to trimming and J lost 2 bases; unmatched junction nucleotides: 23. This CDR3 spans 22 amino acids.

In nucleotides, the CDR3 is TGTGCCTACCGGGACAATCGGGACGAGCAGTACTTC. This gives the protein CAYRDNRDEQYF. The V call is TRBV25-1, the J call TRBJ2-5; D is possibly TRBD1 (6 bases). The end of the DNA fits TRBJ2-7 better, so the J call may be wrong. The CDR3 loop spans 12 amino acids. From germline, CDR1 is MGHDK and CDR2 SYGVNS.

V is TRBV7-6 and J is TRBJ1-3, with D possibly being TRBD1 (5 bases). V gave up 5 bases and J gave up 2 bases, with 13 bases separating them. The CDR3 extends over 15 amino acids. In germline, CDR1 is SGHVS, CDR2 FNYEAQ. CDR3: CASSGGLVPGNTIYF. CDR3 bases: TGTGCCAGCAGCGGGGGACTGGTCCCTGGAAACACCATATATTTT.

In the case of this clone: The junction differs from germline at one of its ends, possibly a read error. The chain joins TRBV7-7 to TRBJ2-7; possibly TRBD1 or TRBD2 for D (6 bases each). Germline CDR1 SSHAT, CDR2 FNYEAQ (reference sequence). The CDR3 has 16 amino acids. The CDR3 region has the DNA TGTGCTAGCAGCTTAGGGGGTAGCGGAGGGCCCTACGAGCAGTACTTC. Protein sequence: CASSLGGSGGPYEQYF.

J is TRBJ2-7 and V is TRBV18; D is perhaps TRBD1 (6 bases). From germline, CDR1 is KGHSH and CDR2 LQKENI. The CDR3 is 14 residues long. The ends were cut back, 3 bases at V and 3 bases at J, with 12 bases in the middle. In DNA, the CDR3 is TGTGCCAGCTCACCCGCCGGGACATACTACGAGCAGTACTTC. This codes for CASSPAGTYYEQYF.

V gene TRBV29-1 combines with J gene TRBJ2-2; 11 bases align to TRBD2. CDR1 SQVTM and CDR2 ANQGSEA come from the germline V gene. This CDR3 comprises 15 residues. J was trimmed by 3 bases and V by 5 bases; bases with no gene match: 5. In DNA form, the CDR3 reads TGCAGCGTTAAGGGACTAGCGGTCCACACCGGGGAGCTGTTTTTT. Its protein is CSVKGLAVHTGELFF.

The gene calls are TRBV19 and TRBJ2-7; possible D gene TRBD1, 6 bases. The CDR3 has 13 residues. CDR1 LNHDA and CDR2 SQIVND come from the germline V gene (reference sequence). The V and J ends lost 7 bases and 2 bases respectively, with 12 bases between them. The CDR3 DNA sequence: TGTGCCAGTATGGACAGCCCGACCTACGAGCAGTACTTC. This sequence encodes CASMDSPTYEQYF.

This rearrangement joins TRBV28 to TRBJ2-5; possibly TRBD1 for D (6 bases). The J call is in doubt because the DNA end fits TRBJ2-7 better. The CDR3 runs to 15 residues. The germline V gene encodes CDR1 MDHEN and CDR2 SYDVKM. The CDR3 coding sequence is TGTGCCAGCAGTACCATCGGCAGGGGCCCCTACGAGCAGTACTTC. This encodes CASSTIGRGPYEQYF.

CDR3 loop: CASSNLQGGWTEAFF. CDR3 nucleotides: TGTGCCAGCAGCAACCTACAGGGGGGATGGACTGAAGCTTTCTTT. J is TRBJ1-1 and V is TRBV5-4, with 8 nucleotides matching TRBD1. V gave up 4 bases and J gave up 5 bases; unmatched junction bases: 10. The CDR3 is made up of 15 amino acids. CDR1 is SGHNT, CDR2 YYREEE, per germline (reference sequence).

Many counts were recorded for this clone. V and J are TRBV18 and TRBJ1-5; 10 bases are shared with TRBD1. V lost 5 bases to trimming and J lost 2 bases; unmatched junction nucleotides: 9. CDR1 is KGHSH and CDR2 is LQKENI in the germline V gene. CDR3 length equals 17 residues. CDR3 DNA sequence: TGTGCCAGCTCATTCGGACAGGGGGGACATCGCAATCAGCCCCAGCATTTT. Its protein product is CASSFGQGGHRNQPQHF.

V gene TRBV9 combines with J gene TRBJ2-2; TRBD1 matches 7 bases. Per the germline V gene, CDR1 is SGDLS and CDR2 is YYNGEE. V lost 0 bases, J lost 1 base, and 6 bases stayed unmatched. The CDR3 consists of 17 residues. CDR3 nucleotide sequence: TGTGCCAGCAGCGTAGCCCCCCAGGGGGTGAACACCGGGGAGCTGTTTTTT. As protein: CASSVAPQGVNTGELFF.

V and J are TRBV11-3 and TRBJ2-1; D possibly corresponds to TRBD2 (6 bases). V was trimmed by 2 bases and J by 4 bases, leaving 9 bases between them. This CDR3 region has 14 residues. Germline V gene lookup returns CDR1 SGHNT and CDR2 YENEEA. Here the CDR3 DNA reads TGTGCCAGCAGCTTAATGGGGGGTTACAATGAGCAGTTCTTC. Encoded protein: CASSLMGGYNEQFF.

The V call is TRBV27, the J call TRBJ2-1, with 12 bases fitting TRBD2. The CDR3 sequence is 16 residues long. The V gene end was trimmed by 3 bases and the J gene end by 7 bases; junction bases not matched to a gene: 7. Per the germline V gene, CDR1 is MNHEY and CDR2 is SMNVEV (reference sequence). CDR3: CASSFLAGGPGNEQFF. CDR3 DNA sequence: TGTGCCAGCAGTTTTCTAGCGGGAGGGCCGGGAAATGAGCAGTTCTTC.

V gene TRBV6-1 combines with J gene TRBJ1-5; no clear D. V was cut by 1 base and J by 0 bases, with 13 bases left in between. The CDR3 extends over 17 amino acids. CDR1 is MNHNS, CDR2 SASEGT, per germline. CDR3 sequence reads: CASSEGQLLASNQPQHF. For the CDR3, the DNA is TGTGCCAGCAGTGAAGGGCAGTTGTTAGCTAGCAATCAGCCCCAGCATTTT.